Below, 16 T cell receptor beta chains from the same sample are listed, as sequenced in a study of response to subunit inactivated influenza vaccine. A single record per CDR3 protein comes from TCRdb applying MiXCR to the RT-PCR reads. The sample has about 650,000 distinct CDR3 sequences, around 15% seen once. The sequencing used PBMCs from blood, collected roughly 15 days before vaccination. These receptors all come from a man in his fifties who received an inactivated influenza vaccine.

The chain joins TRBV7-2 to TRBJ1-5, with D perhaps TRBD1 (6 bases). Germline-derived CDR1 and CDR2 are SGHTA and FQGNSA. Trimming cost V 1 base and J 10 bases, with 14 bases left between them. This CDR3 is built from 14 residues. The CDR3 protein is CASSLGGRGHPQHF. In DNA form, the CDR3 reads TGTGCCAGCAGCTTAGGGGGGCGCGGTCACCCCCAGCATTTT.

This clonotype was seen repeatedly, ten times or more. V usage is TRBV4-3 and J usage is TRBJ2-7, with D uncertain. Germline CDR1 is LGHNA and CDR2 is YSLEER. Between the trimmed V and J ends, which lost 1 base and 3 bases, there was a span of 7 bases. The CDR3 covers 13 residues. The CDR3 nucleotides are TGCGCCAGCAGCCAAGTGGCGTACTACGAGCAGTACTTC. This gives the protein CASSQVAYYEQYF.

The chain recombines TRBV3-1 with TRBJ2-5; 8 nucleotides line up with TRBD2. Germline V gene sequence: CDR1 LGHDT, CDR2 YNNKEL (reference sequence). V dropped 1 base and J dropped 4; count of bases not matched to a gene: 5. CDR3 size: 15 residues. The CDR3: CASSQAPGGRETQYF. CDR3 sequence (DNA): TGTGCCAGCAGCCAAGCCCCGGGGGGGAGAGAGACCCAGTACTTC.

In its sample, this clonotype was seen a few times. The J gene is TRBJ1-5, the V gene TRBV20-1; no clear D. Germline V gene lookup returns CDR1 DFQATT and CDR2 SNEGSKA (reference sequence). V lost 3 bases and J 3 bases, leaving 12 bases between the germline ends. The CDR3 sequence is 14 residues long. CDR3 bases: TGCAGTGCTAGGTCCCGGGCTAACAATCAGCCCCAGCATTTT. It specifies CSARSRANNQPQHF.

This clonotype was detected a few times. The rearrangement joins TRBV29-1 to TRBJ2-7; D may be TRBD1 (6 bases). There are 14 residues in the CDR3. Germline assignment: CDR1 SQVTM and CDR2 ANQGSEA. Trimming stripped 4 bases from V and 2 bases from J, with 15 bases between. Here the CDR3 DNA reads TGCAGCGTTGCCCCGGACAGTTCACCCTACGAGCAGTACTTC. It yields the protein CSVAPDSSPYEQYF.

This clonotype has a handful of counts. The genes are TRBV24-1 and TRBJ1-5, with D maybe TRBD1 (5 bases). Trimming left V 3 bases short and J 8 bases short, with 16 bases between. The CDR3 spans 15 residues. Looked up from germline, CDR1 is KGHDR and CDR2 is SFDVKD. The CDR3 DNA reads as TGTGCCACCAGTGATGGGGCCAAGGGACGGGAGCCCCAGCATTTT. Translating gives CATSDGAKGREPQHF.

This clonotype was recorded a few times. The genes are TRBV27 and TRBJ1-1; the match to TRBD1 covers 8 bases. CDR1 MNHEY and CDR2 SMNVEV come from the germline V gene (reference sequence). With 3 bases clipped from V and 1 base from J, the junction kept 10 bases outside the gene matches. CDR3 length: 17 residues. CDR3 residues: CASSFLPTGVWNTEAFF. The DNA of the CDR3 is TGTGCCAGCAGTTTCCTCCCGACAGGGGTTTGGAACACTGAAGCTTTCTTT.

The V and J genes are TRBV20-1 and TRBJ2-3; D call uncertain. CDR3 size: 13 residues. Trimming shortened V by 0 bases and J by 2 bases, and 6 bases separated the two germline ends. The germline gives CDR1 DFQATT, CDR2 SNEGSKA (reference sequence). The CDR3 protein is CSARDGLTDTQYF. CDR3 bases: TGCAGTGCTAGAGACGGGCTCACAGATACGCAGTATTTT.

This clonotype appeared a few times. V is TRBV29-1 and J is TRBJ2-1; 10 bases line up with TRBD2. Germline lookup yields CDR1 SQVTM and CDR2 ANQGSEA. The CDR3 runs 13 residues. J was trimmed by 6 bases and V by 5 bases; bases with no gene match: 4. CDR3 DNA: TGCAGCGTTTCGAGCGGGAGGGTCAATGAGCAGTTCTTC. It is translated as CSVSSGRVNEQFF.

The CDR3 loop reads CATQRNTDTQYF. CDR3 DNA sequence: TGTGCCACCCAGAGAAACACAGATACGCAGTATTTT. The gene calls are TRBV6-1 and TRBJ2-3; no definite D call. The length of the CDR3 is 12 residues. Trimming cost V 10 bases and J 2 bases, with 10 bases left between them. The germline V gene encodes CDR1 MNHNS and CDR2 SASEGT.

There are many counts of this clonotype. The chain employs TRBV12-3 or TRBV12-4 and TRBJ2-1; perhaps TRBD2 as D (5 bases). Between the trimmed V and J ends, which lost 5 bases and 7 bases, there was a span of 12 bases. The CDR3 length is 13 residues. The CDR3 region is CASSPPGENEQFF. Written as DNA, the CDR3 is TGTGCCAGCAGTCCCCCCGGGGAGAATGAGCAGTTCTTC.

The chain recombines TRBV18 with TRBJ2-1; 7 bases fit TRBD2. The CDR3 runs to 14 residues. CDR1 KGHSH and CDR2 LQKENI come from the germline V gene. V gave up 3 bases and J gave up 9 bases; unmatched junction bases: 8. The CDR3 sequence: CASSPMTSSSEQFF. The CDR3 DNA reads as TGTGCCAGCTCACCCATGACTAGCAGTAGTGAGCAGTTCTTC.

As to this clonotype: A much larger clone differs from this one at a single base, so this may be a read error. This chain connects TRBV12-3 or TRBV12-4 to TRBJ2-1; the match to TRBD1 covers 9 bases. The CDR3 totals 14 residues. DNA for the CDR3: TGTGCCGGCAGTCCTGGGACAGGGCGTAATGAGCAGTTCTTC. This sequence encodes CAGSPGTGRNEQFF.

The chain has TRBV4-2 and TRBJ1-3; D gene unclear. Per the germline V gene, CDR1 is LGHNA and CDR2 is YNFKEQ. Trimming took off 1 base at V and 4 bases at J, with 5 bases between the two ends. The CDR3 has 13 residues. This CDR3 is CASSQVRGNTIYF. The CDR3 nucleotides are TGTGCCAGCAGCCAAGTGCGGGGAAACACCATATATTTT.

This clonotype was detected only a few times. The chain employs TRBV4-2 and TRBJ2-1; D may be TRBD1 or TRBD2 (5 bases each). The CDR3 has 13 amino acids. Germline V gives CDR1 LGHNA, CDR2 YNFKEQ. V was cut by 0 bases and J by 14 bases, with 14 bases left in between. The CDR3 protein is CASSQDTGTGKFF. In DNA form, the CDR3 reads TGTGCCAGCAGCCAAGATACCGGGACGGGGAAGTTCTTC.

J is TRBJ2-7 and V is TRBV5-1; 8 bases fit TRBD1. J was trimmed by 4 bases and V by 0 bases; bases with no gene match: 9. Germline CDR1 and CDR2: SGHRS and YFSETQ. This CDR3 is 16 amino acids long. The CDR3 DNA follows: TGCGCCAGCAGCTTGGCCGGCCAACAGGGGGGATACGAGCAGTACTTC. Translation gives CASSLAGQQGGYEQYF.